This T cell receptor (beta chain) was sequenced during a study of neurological immune-mediated disorders. Germline V lookup: CDR1 SGDLS, CDR2 YYNGEE. V was pared by 0 bases and J by 9 bases, with 7 bases between. The CDR3 length is 11 residues. MiXCR, applied by TCRdb to the 5' RACE reads, yields one record per CDR3 protein. Of about 90,000 distinct CDR3 sequences listed, less than 15% are singletons. Stated time point: longitudinal time-point 2. This clonotype originated in a female donor with HTLV-1-associated myelopathy (HAM/TSP). The chain employs TRBV9 and TRBJ2-7, with D perhaps TRBD2 (5 bases). The specimen was PBMCs. The CDR3 nucleotides are TGTGCCAGCAGCGTAGATGCGGGGCAGTACTTC. It codes for CASSVDAGQYF.